The 23 T cell receptor beta chains listed next were all sequenced from one sample in a study of blood T cell repertoires in COVID-19. TCRdb keeps only in-frame clones here, not all; method: immunoSEQ multiplex PCR. The sample gives about 170,000 clones, over 75% of which show up once; 7% to 8% is in the top ten. The material sequenced was PBMCs or T cells enriched from blood (not recorded which). The receptors here all came from a woman aged 45-60 years who had recovered from COVID-19.

The chain employs TRBV2 and TRBJ2-7; 8 nucleotides match TRBD1. The trim removed 1 base at V and 6 bases at J, leaving 5 bases unmatched. Germline V gene sequence: CDR1 SNHLY, CDR2 FYNNEI. The length of the CDR3 is 14 residues. The CDR3 loop reads CASSEVARGREQYF. The CDR3 DNA sequence: TGTGCCAGCAGTGAAGTAGCCAGGGGGCGCGAGCAGTACTTC. Looking up the rest from reference TRBV2 and TRBJ2-7 gives the full variable domain: EPEVTQTPSHQVTQMGQEVILRCVPISNHLYFYWYRQILGQKVEFLVSFYNNEISEKSEIFDDQFSVERPDGSNFTLKIRSTKLEDSAMYFCASSEVARGREQYFGPGTRLTVT.

The chain has TRBV5-4 and TRBJ1-2; D is possibly TRBD1 (6 bases). CDR1 is SGHNT, CDR2 YYREEE, per germline (reference sequence). Trimming pared 4 bases from V and 8 bases from J, leaving 15 bases between. CDR3 length equals 13 residues. This chain's CDR3 is CASSDARGGGYTF. The CDR3 DNA sequence: TGTGCCAGCAGCGATGCACGCGGGGGCGGCTACACCTTC.

There are a few counts of this clone. The rearrangement uses TRBV27 and TRBJ1-1; 7 bases match TRBD1. Germline loops: CDR1 MNHEY, CDR2 SMNVEV (reference sequence). The CDR3 totals 16 residues. Losses at the gene ends were 0 bases for V and 1 base for J; bases not matched to a gene: 5. The CDR3 DNA reads as TGTGCCAGCAGTTTATCGACAGGGACCCCGAACACTGAAGCTTTCTTT. It codes for CASSLSTGTPNTEAFF.

About this clone itself: This specimen includes other DNA sequences encoding the same CDR3. The rearrangement links TRBV5-1 to TRBJ1-2; D may be TRBD1 (5 bases). The germline CDR1 and CDR2 sequences are SGHRS and YFSETQ. This CDR3 region has 12 residues. Between the trimmed V and J ends, which lost 2 bases and 6 bases, there was a span of 8 bases. As DNA, the CDR3 is TGCGCCAGCAGCTTACCGGGGGATGGCTACACCTTC. It is translated as CASSLPGDGYTF. Together with reference TRBV5-1 and TRBJ1-2, the CDR3 gives the full variable domain: KAGVTQTPRYLIKTRGQQVTLSCSPISGHRSVSWYQQTPGQGLQFLFEYFSETQRNKGNFPGRFSGRQFSNSRSEMNVSTLELGDSALYLCASSLPGDGYTFGSGTRLTVV.

J is TRBJ2-7 and V is TRBV7-2; D call uncertain. The CDR3 extends over 15 amino acids. Trimming pared 1 base from V and 3 bases from J, leaving 13 bases between. Germline CDR1 is SGHTA and CDR2 is FQGNSA. The CDR3 DNA follows: TGTGCCAGCAGCTTAGACCGTGGAGAGAACTACGAGCAGTACTTC. Encoded protein: CASSLDRGENYEQYF.

The V gene is TRBV29-1, the J gene TRBJ1-1; a weak D match, TRBD1 (5 bases). The CDR3 covers 14 residues. Trimming cost V 7 bases and J 1 base, with 16 bases left between them. Germline values: CDR1 SQVTM, CDR2 ANQGSEA. CDR3 residues: CSAAWGLGNTEAFF. DNA of the CDR3: TGCAGCGCGGCCTGGGGCTTGGGGAACACTGAAGCTTTCTTT.

This rearrangement joins TRBV7-9 to TRBJ2-1; 9 positions match TRBD2. Germline-derived CDR1 and CDR2 are SEHNR and FQNEAQ (reference sequence). The CDR3 length is 19 residues. The J segment lost 4 bases and the V segment lost 5 bases, leaving 18 bases of the junction unmatched. The DNA of the CDR3 is TGTGCCAGCAGCCTCCTCCGGGGGACCGGGACTAGCCGTTACAATGAGCAGTTCTTC. Residues: CASSLLRGTGTSRYNEQFF.

The chain has TRBV2 and TRBJ1-2; 7 positions agree with TRBD1. The germline V gene has CDR1 SNHLY and CDR2 FYNNEI. CDR3 length: 15 residues. The V and J ends lost 3 bases and 7 bases, in that order; junction bases with no gene match: 11. The CDR3: CASSESQGVPSGYTF. The CDR3 DNA reads TGTGCCAGCAGTGAGAGTCAGGGGGTCCCCAGTGGCTACACCTTC. Drawing the rest from reference TRBV2 and TRBJ1-2, the complete variable domain is EPEVTQTPSHQVTQMGQEVILRCVPISNHLYFYWYRQILGQKVEFLVSFYNNEISEKSEIFDDQFSVERPDGSNFTLKIRSTKLEDSAMYFCASSESQGVPSGYTFGSGTRLTVV.

The chain employs TRBV6-1 and TRBJ2-5, with D possibly being TRBD2 (6 bases). The CDR3 is 15 amino acids. The germline V gene encodes CDR1 MNHNS and CDR2 SASEGT. V dropped 2 bases and J dropped 5 bases, with 15 bases sitting between them. Here the CDR3 reads CASSEHGARGETQYF. The CDR3 DNA sequence: TGTGCCAGCAGTGAACACGGGGCTCGGGGGGAGACCCAGTACTTC.

The V gene is TRBV5-5, the J gene TRBJ2-7, with TRBD2 matching over 7 bases. Looked up from germline, CDR1 is SGHKS and CDR2 is YYEKEE (reference sequence). V shed 4 bases, J shed 8 bases, and the junction held 18 bases outside the gene matches. CDR3 length equals 16 residues. The CDR3 DNA reads TGTGCCAGCAGCCTGGGAGGGAGCGGGGCTAGCACCAAGCAGTACTTC. Encoded protein: CASSLGGSGASTKQYF.

This chain connects TRBV5-1 to TRBJ1-5, with TRBD1 matching over 7 bases. The CDR3 has 14 residues. J lost 5 bases, V lost 5 bases, and 7 bases had no gene match. Germline CDR1 reads SGHRS; CDR2 reads YFSETQ. The chain's CDR3 is CASSWDRAYQPQHF. CDR3 bases: TGCGCCAGCAGTTGGGACAGAGCCTATCAGCCCCAGCATTTT.

In its sample, this clone was seen once. The chain uses TRBV2 and TRBJ1-1; 7 positions match TRBD1. V trimming: 3 bases; J trimming: 4 bases; junction bases outside the gene matches: 5. There are 14 residues in the CDR3. The germline gives CDR1 SNHLY, CDR2 FYNNEI. In nucleotides, the CDR3 is TGTGCCAGCAGTGAGCTCGGGACAGCCACTGAAGCTTTCTTT. The encoded protein is CASSELGTATEAFF.

This chain joins TRBV6-5 and TRBJ2-5; 10 bases match TRBD1. CDR1 is MNHEY, CDR2 SVGAGI, per germline. V lost 5 bases to trimming and J lost 5 bases; unmatched junction nucleotides: 8. This CDR3 spans 15 amino acids. The CDR3 reads CASSPGTGVSETQYF. The CDR3 DNA sequence: TGTGCCAGCAGTCCCGGGACAGGGGTTTCGGAGACCCAGTACTTC.

The chain carries TRBV27 and TRBJ2-5; 8 bases are shared with TRBD2. Germline values: CDR1 MNHEY, CDR2 SMNVEV (reference sequence). V shed 4 bases, J shed 9 bases, and the junction held 7 bases outside the gene matches. The CDR3 extends over 13 amino acids. This CDR3 is CASSSDRRGAQYF. The CDR3 bases are TGTGCCAGCAGTTCCGACAGGCGGGGGGCCCAGTACTTC.

This sequence joins TRBV5-1 and TRBJ2-3; 8 bases align to TRBD2. CDR1 SGHRS and CDR2 YFSETQ come from the germline V gene. V shed 0 bases, J shed 2 bases, and the junction held 5 bases outside the gene matches. CDR3 length equals 16 residues. The chain's CDR3 is CASSLELAGSTDTQYF. The CDR3 bases are TGCGCCAGCAGCTTGGAGTTAGCGGGGTCCACAGATACGCAGTATTTT.

The genes are TRBV2 and TRBJ1-1; 8 positions match TRBD1. V trimming: 3 bases; J trimming: 4 bases; junction bases outside the gene matches: 7. Germline V CDR1 and CDR2: SNHLY, FYNNEI. The length of the CDR3 is 15 residues. The CDR3: CASSEDRARSTEAFF. In DNA form, the CDR3 reads TGTGCCAGCAGTGAGGACAGGGCCAGAAGCACTGAAGCTTTCTTT.

For this clone: The sample has other DNA sequences that encode this CDR3 too. The chain combines TRBV5-1 with TRBJ1-6; the match to TRBD1 covers 9 bases. Germline lookup yields CDR1 SGHRS and CDR2 YFSETQ. The V segment lost 4 bases and the J segment 7 bases; nucleotides outside the gene matches: 3. The CDR3 spans 14 residues. CDR3 protein: CASSPGQGNSPLHF. DNA for the CDR3: TGCGCCAGCAGCCCGGGACAGGGAAATTCACCCCTCCACTTT. Complete variable domain (other parts from reference TRBV5-1 and TRBJ1-6): KAGVTQTPRYLIKTRGQQVTLSCSPISGHRSVSWYQQTPGQGLQFLFEYFSETQRNKGNFPGRFSGRQFSNSRSEMNVSTLELGDSALYLCASSPGQGNSPLHFGNGTRLTVT.

The J gene is TRBJ1-2, the V gene TRBV29-1; 9 bases are a match to TRBD1. V lost 4 bases, J lost 4 bases, and 4 bases stayed unmatched. Germline V gene sequence: CDR1 SQVTM, CDR2 ANQGSEA. CDR3 length: 13 amino acids. CDR3 residues: CSVGQGGGYGYTF. CDR3 sequence (DNA): TGCAGCGTTGGACAGGGGGGCGGCTATGGCTACACCTTC.

This chain's CDR3 is CASKQGPPTGNQPQHF. As DNA, the CDR3 is TGTGCCAGCAAACAGGGGCCTCCCACGGGCAATCAGCCCCAGCATTTT. The gene calls are TRBV6-4 and TRBJ1-5; 7 positions match TRBD1. The CDR3 length is 16 residues. Germline V gene data show CDR1 as MRHNA and CDR2 as SNTAGT. The junction had 11 bases not matched to a gene; V was cut back by 7 bases and J by 2 bases.

The chain employs TRBV24-1 and TRBJ2-1; 8 bases line up with TRBD1. V lost 4 bases to trimming and J lost 8 bases; unmatched junction nucleotides: 12. The V gene's germline CDR1 is KGHDR and CDR2 SFDVKD. This CDR3 comprises 16 residues. CDR3: CATSDPTSTGVDEQFF. DNA of the CDR3: TGTGCCACCAGTGACCCTACCTCGACAGGGGTCGATGAGCAGTTCTTC.

The chain joins TRBV5-6 to TRBJ2-7, with D unresolved. Germline V gives CDR1 SGHDT, CDR2 YYEEEE. CDR3 length equals 13 residues. The germline V and J ends were trimmed by 1 base and 0 bases, with 5 bases remaining between them. The CDR3 nucleotides read TGTGCCAGCAGCTTGTACAGCTCCTACGAGCAGTACTTC. Protein: CASSLYSSYEQYF.

The rearrangement links TRBV30 to TRBJ2-1, with 10 bases aligning to TRBD1. This CDR3 spans 17 amino acids. Germline lookup yields CDR1 GTSNPN and CDR2 SVGIG (reference sequence). J was trimmed by 7 bases and V by 0 bases; bases with no gene match: 12. CDR3 in DNA: TGTGCCTGGAGTGTCCGGGACAGGGGCTTATCACGAAATGAGCAGTTCTTC. Protein: CAWSVRDRGLSRNEQFF.

The chain combines TRBV27 with TRBJ2-5, with D maybe TRBD2 (7 bases). The germline V gene has CDR1 MNHEY and CDR2 SMNVEV (reference sequence). The CDR3 sequence is 15 residues long. Deletions cut 5 bases from V and 4 bases from J, with 17 bases between. The CDR3 sequence: CASSPRPGGAETQYF. In DNA form, the CDR3 reads TGTGCCAGCAGTCCACGGCCGGGGGGCGCAGAGACCCAGTACTTC.